The present T cell receptor beta chain was sequenced within a study of OX40 agonist ivuxolimab in advanced cancers. About the study: There were three patients with partial responses, one having hepatocellular carcinoma and two cutaneous melanoma. Study-wide results and limits: On average, a greater number of expanded clones characterised CD8+ T cells relative to CD4+. Dose levels from 0.1 to 3.0 mg/kg saw CD4+ and CD8+ blood T cells expand clonally by week 6.

Note on this clone: Its antigen is unidentified.

TCRdb's copy holds only in-frame clones and misses some; the assay was immunoSEQ multiplex PCR. The table has some 94,000 clones, under 95% seen once. CDR3 length: 14 residues. The V and J ends lost 7 bases and 3 bases respectively, with 13 bases between them. The germline V gene has CDR1 MNHNS and CDR2 SASEGT. J is TRBJ1-5 and V is TRBV6-1; D ambiguous. The starting material was CD4+ or CD8+ T cells sorted from blood, obtained in a trial of the OX40 agonist ivuxolimab. The source is an adult with an advanced solid tumor such as melanoma, head and neck, liver or kidney cancer. The CDR3 DNA is TGTGCCAGCAATTTCCGAGGCGTCAATCAGCCCCAGCATTTT. Translating it yields CASNFRGVNQPQHF.